This T cell receptor (beta chain) is from a study of prognosis after radiotherapy for stage I lung cancer (dated by TCRdb to the early 2020s). At the level of the whole study: Approximately 19 stage I NSCLC patients were enrolled in Nanjing, China, between 2018 and early 2019. Enrolled patients comprised roughly 13 with newly diagnosed primary stage I lung tumors and several with oligometastatic NSCLC after surgical resection of the primary tumor. Every patient was regarded as medically inoperable, because of comorbidities in about a dozen cases and refusal of surgery in several cases. The cohort comprised more than ten men and more than 5 women with a median age of about 70 years, ranging from roughly 53 to 84 years. About a dozen patients had adenocarcinoma and several had squamous cell carcinoma as the tumor histology. Image-guided IMRT or VMAT was used to deliver SBRT in 3 to 5 fractions at a biologically effective dose of at least 100 Gy. No patient received concurrent therapy alongside SBRT. Distant metastases were developed by four of the 19 patients after SBRT, at a median of around seven months, whereas no significant progression was observed in the other 15 patients. The study profiled peripheral blood TCR beta repertoires from stage I NSCLC patients before and after stereotactic body radiotherapy and related them to distant failure. The study sequenced around 40 blood samples from 19 patients, one before and one after SBRT per patient.

This clonotype has a single count. The clone's antigen remains unknown. The sample holds no much larger clone one base away, and base qualities are not on file. One read yields weak evidence. The CDR3 has 15 amino acids, counting the end cysteine and phenylalanine. Only the CDR3 DNA stays, 45 bases, in frame from base 1. Trimming costs V 2 bases and J 10 bases, and their ends lie 20 bases apart. The TCR beta CDR3 region was amplified from genomic DNA by two rounds of multiplex PCR. The first PCR round used primers specific to each TRBV and TRBJ gene, with sequences filed in Chinese patent CN105087789A. The second PCR round used universal primers. The Roche High Pure PCR Template Preparation Kit was used to extract genomic DNA from the frozen PBMCs. Libraries were sequenced paired-end with 151 bp reads on an Illumina HiSeq 3000. In the authors' own workflow: Raw reads lacking the multiplex PCR primer sequences were removed with CutAdapt. Using PEAR, the high-quality paired reads were merged into contigs. TRB V, D and J gene segments were assigned to each contig with MiXCR by alignment to reference sequences. To remove sequencing errors, CDR3 sequences were clustered according to base quality and sequence similarity. Diversity was calculated as Shannon entropy divided by the natural log of the number of productive TCR sequences. One minus Shannon entropy divided by the natural log of the number of unique clonotypes was used as the definition of clonality. Progression-free survival cut-offs for repertoire metrics were chosen using the Youden index of ROC curves, with analyses run in R 3.5.3. TCRdb took the public reads, trimmed them with fastp at Q25, ran MiXCR for clone calling and kept in-frame beta chains. A single entry per CDR3 protein holds the most common genes and DNA from its merged rows. The V and J calls were determined by TCRdb, not by the authors. This sample is represented by some 13,000 distinct CDR3 sequences; approximately 47% of them were singletons. About a quarter of the sample is taken by the ten largest.

All patients had node-negative disease on CT and PET/CT, and none had a history of other malignancies or prior chemotherapy or radiotherapy. Roughly 6 milliliters of peripheral venous blood were drawn into EDTA tubes at each of two time points. Ficoll-Paque Plus density-gradient centrifugation was used to isolate PBMCs. Right after collection, samples were kept at -80 degrees C until analysis. What the authors observed across the whole study: Post-SBRT Shannon entropy and its change from baseline were lower in patients who developed distant metastases; baseline Shannon entropy was not associated with metastases. No determination of tumor specificity was made for expanded TCR clones. A decrease in unique TCR clone counts was observed after SBRT (median roughly 10,000 before versus approximately 6,900 after; Wilcoxon paired P=0.011). None of the reported P values were adjusted for multiple comparisons. TRBV and TRBJ usage frequencies reportedly varied with metastasis status, involving two V genes at baseline and some ten V and two J genes after SBRT. The study was limited by its small cohort and short follow-up, and the findings require independent validation.

The sequence was obtained from a donor over 45 with non-small cell lung cancer. The specimen was PBMCs, collected before or after stereotactic body radiation therapy (not recorded which). The V gene is TRBV12-3 or TRBV12-4 and the J gene is TRBJ1-2, with TRBD1 tentatively as D gene (5 bases match). Here the CDR3 is given as CASSLWSRDPADYTF. The sequence in DNA is TGTGCCAGCAGTTTATGGTCGCGGGACCCTGCAGACTACACCTTC.